This T cell receptor (beta chain) was documented in a study of blood T cell repertoires in COVID-19. Data came from immunoSEQ multiplex PCR; TCRdb stores just in-frame clones and leaves some out. There are approximately 160,000 clones in the sample; around 84% occur only once, and roughly 6% lies in the top ten. Participants' own reports of clinical history determined their cohort assignment. Per germline, CDR1 SGHKS and CDR2 YYEKEE (reference sequence). The length of the CDR3 is 14 residues. The V segment lost 4 bases and the J segment 10 bases; nucleotides outside the gene matches: 5. Sequenced material: PBMCs or T cells enriched from blood (not recorded which). The receptor was isolated from a man aged 35 to 55 who had recovered from COVID-19. The V and J genes are TRBV5-5 and TRBJ1-6; TRBD1 matches 10 bases. The DNA of the CDR3 is TGTGCCAGCAGCCCCGGACAGGGGGGATCACCCCTCCACTTT. It codes for CASSPGQGGSPLHF.